This T cell receptor (beta chain) is drawn from a study of cytomegalovirus exposure and HLA in healthy donors. Broader study findings: Compared with the approximately 680-donor mean, an Asian-associated ancestry cluster reportedly had fewer N-insertions, according to a later analysis. A later analysis showed that HLA-associated TCR beta chains had undergone more clonal expansion than equally common others.

The length of the CDR3 is 16 residues. V gave up 5 bases and J gave up 2 bases; unmatched junction bases: 6. Germline CDR1 MDHEN, CDR2 SYDVKM. Both 60 Vbeta primers and 13 Jbeta primers went into the PCR. Libraries were prepared by immunoSEQ multiplex PCR; TCRdb keeps only in-frame clonotypes and omits some of them. The sample records approximately 150,000 clones, roughly 75% being singletons. Notes on this clone: Its antigen is currently unknown.

The receptor was derived from a female donor in good health and CMV-seronegative. The source material was PBMCs. The chain employs TRBV28 and TRBJ2-1; 10 bases fit TRBD2. CDR3 sequence: CASSPLLAGAYNEQFF. The CDR3 DNA is TGTGCCAGCAGTCCCCTGCTAGCGGGAGCCTACAATGAGCAGTTCTTC.